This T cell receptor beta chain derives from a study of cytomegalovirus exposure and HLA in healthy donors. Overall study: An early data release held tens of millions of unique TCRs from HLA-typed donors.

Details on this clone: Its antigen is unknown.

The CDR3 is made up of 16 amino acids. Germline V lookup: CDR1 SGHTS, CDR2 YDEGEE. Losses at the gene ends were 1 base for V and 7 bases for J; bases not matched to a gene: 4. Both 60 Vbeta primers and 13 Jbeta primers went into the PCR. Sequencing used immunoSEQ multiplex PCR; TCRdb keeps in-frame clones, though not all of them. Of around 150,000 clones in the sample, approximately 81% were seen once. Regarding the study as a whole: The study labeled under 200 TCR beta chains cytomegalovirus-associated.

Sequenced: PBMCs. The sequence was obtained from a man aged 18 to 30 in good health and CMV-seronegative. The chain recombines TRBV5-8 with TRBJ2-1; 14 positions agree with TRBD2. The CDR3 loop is CASSLLGTSGSNEQFF. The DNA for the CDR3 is TGTGCCAGCAGCTTGTTAGGGACTAGCGGGAGTAATGAGCAGTTCTTC.